These 20 T cell receptor beta chains originate from one sample sequenced in a study of technical replicates of blood from a handful of donors. Measured with immunoSEQ multiplex PCR; TCRdb has only the in-frame clones, and not every one. Among some 70,000 clones listed, 90% to 95% were seen once. The material sequenced was PBMCs. These receptors came from a human donor in good health. Some clones in this sample may be carry-over from other donors' samples.

V gene TRBV7-8 combines with J gene TRBJ2-1, with 8 bases matching TRBD2. CDR3 length: 16 amino acids. Trimming took 2 bases from V and 2 from J; bases not matched to a gene: 5. CDR1 is SGHVS, CDR2 FQNEAQ, per germline. CDR3 sequence reads: CASSLPRLATYNEQFF. CDR3 in DNA: TGTGCCAGCAGCTTACCCCGACTAGCGACCTACAATGAGCAGTTCTTC.

V and J are TRBV7-2 and TRBJ1-1; weak D call: TRBD1 (6 bases). Trimming removed 1 base at V and 5 bases at J, with 11 bases between. The CDR3 spans 14 residues. Germline CDR1 is SGHTA and CDR2 is FQGNSA. The CDR3, as DNA: TGTGCCAGCAGCTTAGTTGGGGGCTGGACTGAAGCTTTCTTT. Translating gives CASSLVGGWTEAFF.

The V gene is TRBV5-6, the J gene TRBJ2-1; 9 nucleotides line up with TRBD2. The CDR3 spans 17 residues. The germline V gene encodes CDR1 SGHDT and CDR2 YYEEEE. With V trimmed by 0 bases and J by 2 bases, 6 bases remained unmatched. The CDR3 DNA reads as TGTGCCAGCAGCTTGGATAGCGGGAGTATCGCCTACAATGAGCAGTTCTTC. This translates into CASSLDSGSIAYNEQFF.

The CDR3: CASSIGLTGGYTF. The CDR3 DNA reads as TGTGCCAGTAGTATAGGGCTGACGGGTGGCTACACCTTC. The chain uses TRBV19 and TRBJ1-2; D remains ambiguous. The CDR3 covers 13 residues. Germline V CDR1 and CDR2: LNHDA, SQIVND (reference sequence). V dropped 1 base and J dropped 7 bases, with 10 bases sitting between them.

This chain joins TRBV21-1 and TRBJ2-5; the table's TRBD1 call for D was not verified on the DNA. TRBV21-1 is marked as a pseudogene. This CDR3 region has 11 residues. The CDR3, as DNA: TGTGCCAGCAAAAACAAAGAGACCCAGTACTTC. It translates to CASKNKETQYF.

V usage is TRBV4-1 and J usage is TRBJ1-5; 9 nucleotides line up with TRBD1. The CDR3 extends over 14 amino acids. The J segment lost 5 bases and the V segment lost 5 bases, leaving 4 bases of the junction unmatched. CDR1 and CDR2 from the germline V gene are MGHRA and YSYEKL. The DNA of the CDR3 is TGCGCCAGCAGCGCGGGACAGGGTGATCAGCCCCAGCATTTT. It encodes CASSAGQGDQPQHF.

The chain uses TRBV27 and TRBJ2-7; no reliable D call. CDR3 length: 10 residues. CDR1 and CDR2 (germline): MNHEY, SMNVEV (reference sequence). The CDR3 DNA reads as TGTACCCCCCCGCGATACGAGCAGTACTTC. Translation gives CTPPRYEQYF.

The rearrangement links TRBV16 to TRBJ2-1; a possible D gene is TRBD2 (6 bases). This CDR3 is built from 17 residues. CDR1 and CDR2 from the germline V gene are KGHSY and FQNENV. Trimming removed 0 bases at V and 4 bases at J, with 16 bases between. CDR3 residues: CASSQSLADAEYNEQFF. Written as DNA, the CDR3 is TGTGCCAGCAGCCAATCATTAGCGGATGCGGAATACAATGAGCAGTTCTTC.

This chain connects TRBV5-6 to TRBJ1-3; 8 bases align to TRBD1. Germline CDR1 reads SGHDT; CDR2 reads YYEEEE. This CDR3 is 18 amino acids long. V lost 0 bases, J lost 0 bases, and 8 bases stayed unmatched. CDR3 DNA: TGTGCCAGCAGCTTGGGGCCGGGGACAGGTTTCTCTGGAAACACCATATATTTT. Its translation is CASSLGPGTGFSGNTIYF.

This sequence joins TRBV21-1 and TRBJ1-2; TRBD1 reflects the table's D call only, with no check against the DNA. TRBV21-1 is tagged as a pseudogene. The CDR3 has 14 amino acids. In DNA, the CDR3 is TGTGCCAGCAGGTCTACAGGGGTCTCCTATGGCTACACCTTC. It yields the protein CASRSTGVSYGYTF.

The rearrangement joins TRBV6-5 to TRBJ2-2, with unresolved D. The germline V gene has CDR1 MNHEY and CDR2 SVGAGI. V was shortened by 11 bases and J by 5 bases, with 12 bases between the two germline ends. The CDR3 spans 12 residues. The CDR3 DNA reads as TGTGCCTCCGTCAGCGTAACCGGGGAGCTGTTTTTT. Protein product: CASVSVTGELFF.

The V call is TRBV12-2, the J call TRBJ1-3. TRBV12-2 is a recognized pseudogene. The CDR3 sequence is 18 residues long. The CDR3 here is CASRASDGTQSSGNTIYF. CDR3 DNA sequence: TGTGCAAGTCGCGCTAGCGACGGAACCCAAAGCTCTGGAAACACCATATATTTT.

The chain links TRBV5-6 to TRBJ2-1, with a possible D match to TRBD1 (5 bases). The V gene's germline CDR1 is SGHDT and CDR2 YYEEEE. The V end was cut by 3 bases, the J end by 3 bases, with 16 bases between. The length of the CDR3 is 16 residues. The CDR3 sequence is CASSSVGRTDYNEQFF. Written as DNA, the CDR3 is TGTGCCAGCAGCTCTGTGGGGCGGACCGACTACAATGAGCAGTTCTTC. Full variable domain (rest looked up from reference TRBV5-6 and TRBJ2-1): DAGVTQSPTHLIKTRGQQVTLRCSPKSGHDTVSWYQQALGQGPQFIFQYYEEEERQRGNFPDRFSGHQFPNYSSELNVNALLLGDSALYLCASSSVGRTDYNEQFFGPGTRLTVL.

The chain employs TRBV11-2 and TRBJ1-1; D is uncertain. V was trimmed by 4 bases and J by 0 bases, leaving 12 bases between them. CDR1 and CDR2 (germline): SGHAT, FQNNGV. This CDR3 has 15 residues. DNA for the CDR3: TGTGCCAGCAGCTCCGGGGTTCACATGAACACTGAAGCTTTCTTT. Translated, it gives CASSSGVHMNTEAFF. Looking up the rest from reference TRBV11-2 and TRBJ1-1 gives the full variable domain: EAGVAQSPRYKIIEKRQSVAFWCNPISGHATLYWYQQILGQGPKLLIQFQNNGVVDDSQLPKDRFSAERLKGVDSTLKIQPAKLEDSAVYLCASSSGVHMNTEAFFGQGTRLTVV.

The chain is built from TRBV29-1 and TRBJ1-1, with 9 bases lining up with TRBD1. CDR1 SQVTM and CDR2 ANQGSEA come from the germline V gene. This CDR3 contains 15 residues. The junction had 11 bases not matched to a gene; V was cut back by 1 base and J by 8 bases. The CDR3 loop reads CSVEVKQGALMEAFF. CDR3 nucleotide sequence: TGCAGCGTTGAAGTGAAACAGGGGGCTCTAATGGAAGCTTTCTTT.

The V and J genes are TRBV19 and TRBJ1-1; no clear D. V lost 8 bases and J lost 0, with 13 bases in between. Germline-derived CDR1 and CDR2 are LNHDA and SQIVND (reference sequence). The CDR3 contains 14 residues. Here the CDR3 reads CASGGERMNTEAFF. The CDR3 DNA follows: TGTGCCAGTGGCGGGGAGAGAATGAACACTGAAGCTTTCTTT.

The chain joins TRBV2 to TRBJ2-5, with 7 bases aligning to TRBD1. Germline CDR1 is SNHLY and CDR2 is FYNNEI. This CDR3 contains 13 residues. V lost 4 bases, J lost 4 bases, and 3 bases stayed unmatched. This chain's CDR3 is CASSVTGVETQYF. The CDR3 region has the DNA TGTGCCAGCAGTGTTACAGGGGTAGAGACCCAGTACTTC.

This clone was counted a single time. V is TRBV4-1 and J is TRBJ2-7, with D perhaps TRBD2 (6 bases). This CDR3 comprises 14 residues. V was cut by 4 bases and J by 0 bases, with 10 bases left in between. The germline gives CDR1 MGHRA, CDR2 YSYEKL. This CDR3 reads CASSRGTASYEQYF. In DNA, the CDR3 is TGCGCCAGCAGCCGCGGGACGGCCTCCTACGAGCAGTACTTC.

The chain carries TRBV14 and TRBJ2-7; tentatively, D is TRBD2 (5 bases). V gave up 1 base and J gave up 6 bases, with 7 bases separating them. The CDR3 is made up of 12 amino acids. In germline, CDR1 is SGHDN, CDR2 FVKESK. This CDR3 is CASSQAGIEQYF. CDR3 bases: TGTGCCAGCAGCCAAGCGGGGATCGAGCAGTACTTC.

The chain carries TRBV5-1 and TRBJ2-2; TRBD2 might be the D (5 bases). In germline, CDR1 is SGHRS, CDR2 YFSETQ. CDR3 length equals 15 residues. Trimming pared 4 bases from V and 4 bases from J, leaving 14 bases between. The CDR3 sequence is CASSGGLWGTGELFF. CDR3 DNA: TGCGCCAGCAGCGGAGGACTGTGGGGCACCGGGGAGCTGTTTTTT.